These T cell receptor beta chains were read from a single sample in a study of cytomegalovirus exposure and HLA in healthy donors. Measured with immunoSEQ multiplex PCR; TCRdb has only the in-frame clones, and not every one. The table includes around 110,000 clones, over 65% detected once. Sequenced sample: PBMCs. The receptors come from a woman aged 40 to 50 in good health and CMV-seropositive. Both conserved end residues are part of each CDR3. Each record gives: J gene, clone size, V gene, D gene, CDR3 DNA, CDR3 protein. D genes are given only for firm matches. The size of a clone is reported for some rows only, either as once, few or many, or as a class for expanded clones.

TRBJ1-6	.	TRBV6-5	.	TGTGCCAGCAGTTACGAGACTGGTCGGTATTCACCCCTCCACTTT	CASSYETGRYSPLHF
TRBJ1-1	few	TRBV5-1	.	TGCGCCAGCAGCTTGAATTCTTTAGGTCCATCGGGGACTGAAGCTTTCTTT	CASSLNSLGPSGTEAFF
TRBJ1-5	once	TRBV30	.	TGTGCCTGGAGCGTTCGCAGGATTCAGCCCCAGCATTTT	CAWSVRRIQPQHF
TRBJ1-1	.	TRBV4-2	.	TGTGCCAGCAGCCCCACAGAGAACACTGAAGCTTTCTTT	CASSPTENTEAFF
TRBJ2-3	.	TRBV7-3	.	TGTGCCAGCAGCCCCTGGGGGACTAGCACAGATACGCAGTATTTT	CASSPWGTSTDTQYF
TRBJ2-2	once	TRBV11-3	.	TGTGCCAGCAGGTCTACGTGGGGGGAGCTGTTTTTT	CASRSTWGELFF
TRBJ1-4	few	TRBV30	.	TGTGCCCGACAAGACAAGGGGCATGAAAAACTGTTTTTT	CARQDKGHEKLFF
TRBJ1-5	.	TRBV18	.	TGTGCCAGCTCGCGAGACGGATCTAGCGGGCAGCCCCAGCATTTT	CASSRDGSSGQPQHF
TRBJ1-2	.	TRBV2	TRBD1	TGTGCCAGCAGTATGGGACAGGACTTCTATGGCTACACCTTC	CASSMGQDFYGYTF
TRBJ1-6	few	TRBV5-4	.	TGTGCCAGCAGCTTGGAAGCTAATTCGAATTCACCCCTCCACTTT	CASSLEANSNSPLHF
TRBJ1-4	once	TRBV18	.	TGTGCCAGCTCACCACCGCGGGGGAATGATGAAAAACTGTTTTTT	CASSPPRGNDEKLFF
TRBJ2-7	.	TRBV20-1	.	TGCAGTGCTAGAGAACCTACGAAACAGTACTTC	CSAREPTKQYF
TRBJ2-1	.	TRBV2	.	TGTGCCAGCAGTCGCAGCGGGTTCTCCTACAATGAGCAGTTCTTC	CASSRSGFSYNEQFF
TRBJ1-2	.	TRBV5-8	.	TGTGCCAGCAGCACTACAGGGTTGGGTGGCTACACCTTC	CASSTTGLGGYTF
TRBJ2-5	.	TRBV6-5	TRBD2	TGTGCCAGCAGTTACTCGGGACTAGCGGAAGAGACCCAGTACTTC	CASSYSGLAEETQYF
TRBJ1-2	.	TRBV6-5	TRBD1	TGTGCCACCCGACCAGGACAGGGCGAAGGCTACACCTTC	CATRPGQGEGYTF